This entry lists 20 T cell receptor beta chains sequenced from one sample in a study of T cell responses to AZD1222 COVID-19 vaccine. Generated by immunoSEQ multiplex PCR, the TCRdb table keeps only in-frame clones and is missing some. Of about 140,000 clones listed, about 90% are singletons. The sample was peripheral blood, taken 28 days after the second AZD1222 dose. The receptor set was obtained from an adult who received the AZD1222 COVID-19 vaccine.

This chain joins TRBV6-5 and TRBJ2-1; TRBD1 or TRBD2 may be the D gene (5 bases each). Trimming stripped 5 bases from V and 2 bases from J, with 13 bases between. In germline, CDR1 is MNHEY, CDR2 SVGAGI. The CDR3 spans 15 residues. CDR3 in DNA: TGTGCCAGCAGTATAAGGGACCGCACCTACAATGAGCAGTTCTTC. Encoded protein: CASSIRDRTYNEQFF.

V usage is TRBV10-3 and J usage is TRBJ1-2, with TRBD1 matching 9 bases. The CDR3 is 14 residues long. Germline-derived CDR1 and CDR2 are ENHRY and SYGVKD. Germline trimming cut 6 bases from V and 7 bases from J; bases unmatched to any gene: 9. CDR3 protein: CAIRSGQGRGGYTF. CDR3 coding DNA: TGTGCCATCAGATCCGGACAGGGGCGAGGTGGCTACACCTTC.

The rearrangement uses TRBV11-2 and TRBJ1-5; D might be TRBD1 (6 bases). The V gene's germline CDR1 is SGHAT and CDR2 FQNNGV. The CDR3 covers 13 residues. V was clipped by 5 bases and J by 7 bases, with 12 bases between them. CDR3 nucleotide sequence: TGTGCCAGCAGCCTCTGGGGGCGCCAGCCCCAGCATTTT. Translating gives CASSLWGRQPQHF.

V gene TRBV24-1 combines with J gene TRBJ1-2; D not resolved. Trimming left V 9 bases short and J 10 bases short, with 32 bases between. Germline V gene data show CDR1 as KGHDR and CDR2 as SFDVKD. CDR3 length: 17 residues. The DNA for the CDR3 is TGTGCCACCCTTTTGTTAAGCGGGCACCCTGAATCCCCTGTCTACACCTTC. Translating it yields CATLLLSGHPESPVYTF.

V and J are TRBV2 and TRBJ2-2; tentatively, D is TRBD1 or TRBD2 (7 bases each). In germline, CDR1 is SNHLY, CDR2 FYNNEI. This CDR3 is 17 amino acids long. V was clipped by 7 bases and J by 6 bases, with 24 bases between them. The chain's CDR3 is CASNPPGLRTGAGELFF. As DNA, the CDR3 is TGTGCCAGCAACCCGCCGGGACTACGAACAGGGGCCGGGGAGCTGTTTTTT.

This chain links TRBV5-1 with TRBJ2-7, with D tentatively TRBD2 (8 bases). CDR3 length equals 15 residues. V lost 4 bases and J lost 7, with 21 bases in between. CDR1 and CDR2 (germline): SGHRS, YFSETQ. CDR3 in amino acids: CASSTGQAAGGEQYF. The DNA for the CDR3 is TGCGCCAGCAGCACTGGACAGGCCGCGGGGGGAGAGCAGTACTTC.

The CDR3 nucleotides are TGTGCCACCAGTGACCCCAGGGCGAGGTCCTACAATGAGCAGTTCTTC. Its translation is CATSDPRARSYNEQFF. The chain joins TRBV24-1 to TRBJ2-1, with D tentatively TRBD1 (5 bases). Trimming removed 4 bases at V and 1 base at J, with 13 bases between. The CDR3 is 16 amino acids. Germline assignment: CDR1 KGHDR and CDR2 SFDVKD.

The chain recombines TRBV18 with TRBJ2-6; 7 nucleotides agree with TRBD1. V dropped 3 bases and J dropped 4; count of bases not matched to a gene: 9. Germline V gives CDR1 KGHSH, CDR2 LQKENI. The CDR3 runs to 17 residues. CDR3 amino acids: CASSPTGTALGANVLTF. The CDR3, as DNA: TGTGCCAGCTCACCTACCGGGACAGCGCTAGGGGCCAACGTCCTGACTTTC.

The CDR3 DNA reads TGTGCCAGCAGCCCCCCCGGGACAGGGAGGGAAAAACTGTTTTTT. Translation gives CASSPPGTGREKLFF. The chain joins TRBV28 to TRBJ1-4; 9 positions match TRBD1. The CDR3 loop spans 15 amino acids. J gave up 8 bases and V 6 bases, and 10 bases lay outside the gene matches. Germline CDR1 and CDR2: MDHEN and SYDVKM.

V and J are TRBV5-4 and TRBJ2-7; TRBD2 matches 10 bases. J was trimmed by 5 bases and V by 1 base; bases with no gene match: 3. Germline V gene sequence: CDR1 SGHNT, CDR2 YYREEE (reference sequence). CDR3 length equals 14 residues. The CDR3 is CASSLSGGADEQYF. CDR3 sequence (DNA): TGTGCCAGCAGCTTGAGCGGGGGGGCCGACGAGCAGTACTTC.

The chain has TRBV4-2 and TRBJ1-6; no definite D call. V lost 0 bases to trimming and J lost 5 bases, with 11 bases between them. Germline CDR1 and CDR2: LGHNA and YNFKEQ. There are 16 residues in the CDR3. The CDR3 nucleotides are TGTGCCAGCAGCCAAGATTTGGGCCGGGATAATTCACCCCTCCACTTT. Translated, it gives CASSQDLGRDNSPLHF.

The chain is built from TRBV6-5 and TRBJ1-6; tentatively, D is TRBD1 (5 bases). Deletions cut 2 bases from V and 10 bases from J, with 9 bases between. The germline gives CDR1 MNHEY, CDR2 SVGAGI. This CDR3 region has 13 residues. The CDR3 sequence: CASSYTRDSPLHF. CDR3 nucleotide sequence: TGTGCCAGCAGTTACACGAGGGACTCACCCCTCCACTTT.

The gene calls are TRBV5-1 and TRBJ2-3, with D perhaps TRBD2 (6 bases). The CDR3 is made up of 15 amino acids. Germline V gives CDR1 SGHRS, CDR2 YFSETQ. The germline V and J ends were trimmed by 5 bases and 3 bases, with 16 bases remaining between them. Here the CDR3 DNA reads TGCGCCAGCAGTCCACCGGCGGGGTTAACAGATACGCAGTATTTT. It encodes CASSPPAGLTDTQYF.

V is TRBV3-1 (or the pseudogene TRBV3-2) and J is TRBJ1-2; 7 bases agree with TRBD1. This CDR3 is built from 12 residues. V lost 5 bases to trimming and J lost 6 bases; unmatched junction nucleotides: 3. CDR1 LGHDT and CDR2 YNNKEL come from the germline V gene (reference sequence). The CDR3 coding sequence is TGTGCCAGCAGCTTCGACAGGGATGGCTACACCTTC. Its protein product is CASSFDRDGYTF.

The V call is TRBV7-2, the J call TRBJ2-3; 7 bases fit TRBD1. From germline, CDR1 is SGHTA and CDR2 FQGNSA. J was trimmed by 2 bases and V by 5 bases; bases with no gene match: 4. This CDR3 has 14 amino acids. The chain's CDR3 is CASSPGQYTDTQYF. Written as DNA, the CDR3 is TGTGCCAGCAGCCCGGGACAGTACACAGATACGCAGTATTTT.

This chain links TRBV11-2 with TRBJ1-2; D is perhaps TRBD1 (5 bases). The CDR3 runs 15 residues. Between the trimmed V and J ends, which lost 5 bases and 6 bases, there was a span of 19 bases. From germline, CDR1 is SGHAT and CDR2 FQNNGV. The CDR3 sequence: CASSPGQRVGNGYTF. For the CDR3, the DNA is TGTGCCAGCAGCCCAGGGCAGCGCGTCGGTAATGGCTACACCTTC.

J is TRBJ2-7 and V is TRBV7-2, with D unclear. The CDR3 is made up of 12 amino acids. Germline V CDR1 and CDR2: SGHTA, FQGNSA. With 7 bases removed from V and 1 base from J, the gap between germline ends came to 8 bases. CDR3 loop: CASTGDSYEQYF. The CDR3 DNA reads TGTGCCAGCACCGGTGATTCCTACGAGCAGTACTTC.

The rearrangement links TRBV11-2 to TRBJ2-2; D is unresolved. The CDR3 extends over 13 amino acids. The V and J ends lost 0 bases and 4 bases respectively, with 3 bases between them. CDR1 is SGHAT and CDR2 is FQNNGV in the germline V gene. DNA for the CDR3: TGTGCCAGCAGCTTAGATGGCACCGGGGAGCTGTTTTTT. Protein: CASSLDGTGELFF.

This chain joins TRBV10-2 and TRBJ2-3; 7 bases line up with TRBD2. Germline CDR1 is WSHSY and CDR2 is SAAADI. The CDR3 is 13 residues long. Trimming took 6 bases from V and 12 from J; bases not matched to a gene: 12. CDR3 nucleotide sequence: TGCGCCAGCAGGACTCCGGGACTAAGAACACAGTATTTT. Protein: CASRTPGLRTQYF.

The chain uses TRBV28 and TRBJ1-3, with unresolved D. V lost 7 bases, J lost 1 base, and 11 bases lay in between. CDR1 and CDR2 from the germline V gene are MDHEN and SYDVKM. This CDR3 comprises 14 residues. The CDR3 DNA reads TGTGCCAGCACCTATCCCGGGTCTGGAAACACCATATATTTT. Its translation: CASTYPGSGNTIYF.